The sequence of this TCR beta chain was determined in a study of T cell repertoires in cytomegalovirus infection. Study findings and constraints: It was HLA-C-restricted CMV-specific TCR beta clonotypes that dominated the response ex vivo.

With V trimmed by 1 base and J by 1 base, 2 bases remained unmatched. The CDR3 length is 16 residues. CDR1 SEHNR and CDR2 FQNEAQ come from the germline V gene (reference sequence). Via MiXCR, TCRdb re-called the reads, giving one row per CDR3 protein. The data contain approximately 1,000,000 distinct CDR3 sequences, about a third of them seen just once; the ten biggest clones take up around 15%. In this sample, this clonotype turned up a few times. What it recognizes is unknown. This TCR was recovered from a human donor in good health (CMV status not recorded). Some clones in this sample may be carry-over from other donors' samples. Sequencing was performed on cultured CD8+ T cells from PBMCs, taken from culture after CMV antigen stimulation. This chain links TRBV7-9 with TRBJ2-3, with 10 bases aligning to TRBD2. CDR3 residues: CASSLVLAGGTDTQYF. The DNA for the CDR3 is TGTGCCAGCAGCTTAGTCCTAGCGGGGGGCACAGATACGCAGTATTTT.